The entry below describes one TCR beta chain. TCRdb keeps only in-frame clones here, not all; method: immunoSEQ multiplex PCR. The table lists about 400,000 clones, approximately 85% of them singletons. These data are taken from a study of blood T cell repertoires in COVID-19. Germline CDR1 reads SGHKS; CDR2 reads YYEKEE (reference sequence). This CDR3 has 14 residues. The junction had 0 bases not matched to a gene; V was cut back by 1 base and J by 2 bases. The sequencing sample was made of PBMCs or T cells enriched from blood (not recorded which). V usage is TRBV5-5 and J usage is TRBJ1-3; TRBD1 agrees at 7 bases. This clonotype was obtained from a woman aged 40-49 years with acute COVID-19. The CDR3 reads CASSLQGAGNTIYF. The CDR3 DNA reads as TGTGCCAGCAGCTTGCAGGGGGCTGGAAACACCATATATTTT.